This TCR beta chain was sequenced during a study of CD8+CD57+ T cells in acquired aplastic anemia. At least ten counts were recorded for this clonotype. The CDR3 is made up of 13 amino acids. Trimming stripped 2 bases from V and 4 bases from J, with 10 bases between. Germline V gene data show CDR1 as DFQATT and CDR2 as SNEGSKA (reference sequence). TCR beta VDJ and CDR3 were profiled, and genomic DNA was the template. TCRdb re-called the reads with MiXCR, one entry per CDR3 protein. The table records some 130,000 distinct CDR3 sequences, 41% of them present only once. Sequenced material: sorted CD4+, CD8+, or CD8+CD57+ T cells (not recorded which) from PBMCs. The chain links TRBV20-1 to TRBJ2-3, with a tentative D call TRBD1 (6 bases). The receptor comes from a human donor in good health, serving as a control. Written as DNA, the CDR3 is TGCAGTGCTAGAAACAGGGTGGCAGATACGCAGTATTTT. This gives the protein CSARNRVADTQYF.